Below are 9 T cell receptor beta chains sequenced from a single sample in a study of blood T cells in healthy people across ages. A second PCR, run for roughly 7 to 12 cycles, used a sample-barcoded 5' primer plus a J-beta primer mix. A single record per CDR3 protein comes from TCRdb applying MiXCR to the 5' RACE reads. The sample consists of some 1.5 million distinct CDR3 sequences, roughly 30% of them appearing once. Sequenced: blood. Receptors originate from a woman in her twenties or thirties in good health.

This clonotype occurred once. This chain links TRBV7-2 with TRBJ1-1; 9 bases line up with TRBD1. Trimming cost V 5 bases and J 4 bases; bases outside gene matches: 17. The CDR3 length is 18 residues. Germline V gives CDR1 SGHTA, CDR2 FQGNSA. The CDR3 DNA follows: TGTGCCAGCAGCCCCCGGTGGTGGAGGACAGGGGTTGTCACTGAAGCTTTCTTT. Translation gives CASSPRWWRTGVVTEAFF.

This clonotype was picked up a small number of times. The rearrangement links TRBV2 to TRBJ2-1, with 10 bases identical to TRBD1. Germline CDR1 reads SNHLY; CDR2 reads FYNNEI. V was pared by 0 bases and J by 7 bases, with 6 bases of the junction left unmatched. The CDR3 runs to 16 residues. The CDR3 DNA is TGTGCCAGCAGTGAAGCGAGACAGGGGGCACAAAATGAGCAGTTCTTC. Translation gives CASSEARQGAQNEQFF.

This clonotype came up many times. V and J are TRBV29-1 and TRBJ2-3, with TRBD2 matching 9 bases. After removal of 4 bases from V and 0 bases from J, the junction contained 2 bases not matched to a gene. Germline loops: CDR1 SQVTM, CDR2 ANQGSEA. The CDR3 has 14 amino acids. The DNA for the CDR3 is TGCAGCGTTGCTAGCGGGGTTAGCACAGATACGCAGTATTTT. Translating it yields CSVASGVSTDTQYF.

The chain is built from TRBV14 and TRBJ2-7; possible D gene TRBD1, 5 bases. V lost 4 bases to trimming and J lost 0 bases, with 13 bases between them. CDR1 and CDR2 from the germline V gene are SGHDN and FVKESK. The CDR3 extends over 15 amino acids. CDR3 amino acids: CASSLGQQSSYEQYF. The CDR3 DNA reads TGTGCCAGCAGCCTTGGACAACAGAGCTCCTACGAGCAGTACTTC.

The table lists this clonotype with a count of one. The V and J genes are TRBV14 and TRBJ1-1; TRBD1 might be the D (5 bases). Trimming stripped 2 bases from V and 7 bases from J, with 8 bases between. Germline assignment: CDR1 SGHDN and CDR2 FVKESK. The CDR3 consists of 12 residues. DNA of the CDR3: TGTGCCAGCAGCCAAAACAGGTTTGAAGCTTTCTTT. Translated, it gives CASSQNRFEAFF.

With regard to this clonotype: No conserved phenylalanine or tryptophan is present at the end of the CDR3, so a read error is the likely explanation. The chain uses TRBV5-1 and TRBJ1-2, with D perhaps matching TRBD1 (5 bases). Trimming took off 4 bases at V and 8 bases at J, with 21 bases between the two ends. The CDR3 is 15 residues long. The germline gives CDR1 SGHRS, CDR2 YFSETQ. As DNA, the CDR3 is TGCGCCAGCAGCATCGGCCGGGACCGGAGTACGGGCTACACCGTC. Translating it yields CASSIGRDRSTGYTV.

With regard to this clonotype: This clone may be a read error of a much larger clone one base away. The gene calls are TRBV5-5 and TRBJ1-2; TRBD1 might be the D (5 bases). This CDR3 spans 15 amino acids. The germline V gene encodes CDR1 SGHKS and CDR2 YYEKEE (reference sequence). The V and J ends lost 4 bases and 8 bases respectively, with 21 bases between them. For the CDR3, the DNA is TGTGCCAGCAGCGGGACCGTACAGGCCCGGGAGGGCTACACCTTC. Protein: CASSGTVQAREGYTF.

The sample holds many counts of this clonotype. This chain's CDR3 is CSARGPTGGRSYTF. The DNA for the CDR3 is TGCAGTGCTAGAGGTCCTACAGGGGGCCGGAGCTACACCTTC. This chain links TRBV20-1 with TRBJ1-2; 9 positions agree with TRBD1. Germline V lookup: CDR1 DFQATT, CDR2 SNEGSKA (reference sequence). This CDR3 comprises 14 residues. V was pared by 1 base and J by 9 bases, with 9 bases of the junction left unmatched.

This clonotype was seen once. Its ends do not fully match the called genes, so a read error is possible. The chain employs TRBV7-9 and TRBJ2-5; weak D call: TRBD1 (5 bases). From germline, CDR1 is SEHNR and CDR2 FQNEAQ (reference sequence). The CDR3 covers 18 residues. In nucleotides, the CDR3 is TGTACCAGCAACAAGCGTAATTCACAGGAAAAGTACCAAGAGACCCAGTACTTC. Translated, it gives CTSNKRNSQEKYQETQYF.